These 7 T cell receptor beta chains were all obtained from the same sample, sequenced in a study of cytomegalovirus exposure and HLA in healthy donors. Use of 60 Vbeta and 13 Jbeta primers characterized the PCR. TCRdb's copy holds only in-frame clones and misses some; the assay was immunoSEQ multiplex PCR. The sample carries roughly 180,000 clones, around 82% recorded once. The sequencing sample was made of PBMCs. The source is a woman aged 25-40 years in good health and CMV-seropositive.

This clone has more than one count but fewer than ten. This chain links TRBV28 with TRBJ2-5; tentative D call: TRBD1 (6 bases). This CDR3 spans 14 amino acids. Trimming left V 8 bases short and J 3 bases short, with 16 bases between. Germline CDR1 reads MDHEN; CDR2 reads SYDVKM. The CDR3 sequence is CASGRGYREETQYF. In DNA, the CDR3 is TGTGCCAGCGGACGGGGCTACAGGGAAGAGACCCAGTACTTC.

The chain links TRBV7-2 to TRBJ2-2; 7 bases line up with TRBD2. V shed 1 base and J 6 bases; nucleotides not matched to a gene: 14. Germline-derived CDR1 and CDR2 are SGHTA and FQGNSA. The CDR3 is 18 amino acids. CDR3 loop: CASSLGSLAGFTAGELFF. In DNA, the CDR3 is TGTGCCAGCAGCTTAGGGTCCTTAGCGGGTTTCACGGCCGGGGAGCTGTTTTTT.

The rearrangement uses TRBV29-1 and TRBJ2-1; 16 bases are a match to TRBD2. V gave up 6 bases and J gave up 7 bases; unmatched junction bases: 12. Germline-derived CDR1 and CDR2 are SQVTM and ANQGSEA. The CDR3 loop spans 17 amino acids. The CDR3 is CSVSTGTSGGAWNEQFF. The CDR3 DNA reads TGCAGCGTATCAACCGGGACTAGCGGGGGGGCCTGGAATGAGCAGTTCTTC.

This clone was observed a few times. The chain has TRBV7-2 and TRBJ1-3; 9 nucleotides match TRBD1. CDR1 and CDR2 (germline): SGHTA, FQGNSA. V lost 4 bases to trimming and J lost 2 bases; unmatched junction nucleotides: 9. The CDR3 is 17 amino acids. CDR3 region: CASSSQGAEGAGNTIYF. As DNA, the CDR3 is TGTGCCAGCAGCTCACAGGGGGCTGAGGGGGCTGGAAACACCATATATTTT.

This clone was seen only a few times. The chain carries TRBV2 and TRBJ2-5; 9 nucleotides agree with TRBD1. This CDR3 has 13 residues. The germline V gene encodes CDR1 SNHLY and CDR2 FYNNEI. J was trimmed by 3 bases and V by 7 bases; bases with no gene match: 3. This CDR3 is CASTGTGKETQYF. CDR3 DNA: TGTGCCAGCACCGGGACAGGGAAAGAGACCCAGTACTTC.

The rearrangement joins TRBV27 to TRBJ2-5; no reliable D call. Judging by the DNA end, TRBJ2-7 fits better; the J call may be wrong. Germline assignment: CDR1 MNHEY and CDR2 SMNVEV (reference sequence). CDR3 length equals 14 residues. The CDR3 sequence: CASSPLVQSYEQYF. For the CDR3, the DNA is TGTGCCAGCAGTCCCTTGGTACAGTCCTACGAGCAGTACTTC.

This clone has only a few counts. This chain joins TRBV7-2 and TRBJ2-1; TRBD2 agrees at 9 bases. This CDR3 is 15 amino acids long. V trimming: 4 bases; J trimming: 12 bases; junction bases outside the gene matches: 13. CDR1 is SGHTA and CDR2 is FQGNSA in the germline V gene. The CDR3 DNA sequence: TGTGCCAGCAGCTCCTATGGCGGGGGGGTCTTTGGGCAGTTCTTC. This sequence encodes CASSSYGGGVFGQFF.